Given below is one TCR beta chain in context. Its antigen is as yet unknown. The sample belongs to a study of T cells expressing NK-cell markers. Looking at the study overall: HCMV serostatus: seven of eight sequenced donors positive, one negative. Regarding the study as a whole: Similarly, these clonotypes led the CD3+CD56-NKG2C+ fraction as well in a few donors.

CDR1 is SQVTM and CDR2 is ANQGSEA in the germline V gene. This CDR3 contains 11 residues. A 5'RACE template switching approach incorporating UMIs was used to make TCR beta cDNA. Following a re-call of the 5' RACE reads, TCRdb has one entry per CDR3 protein and lacks DNA. This sample's table has about 410,000 distinct CDR3 sequences. The receptor's source is a woman aged 45-65 years in good health. Sequenced input: blood T cells: a sorted CD56 or NKG2C T cell subset, CD4+ or CD8+ T cells, or bulk PBMC T cells (not recorded which). The V call is TRBV29-1, the J call TRBJ2-1. CDR3 amino acids: CSVDNMREQFF.